This T cell receptor beta chain was identified during a study of blood T cell repertoires in COVID-19. Overall study context: Sample material is recorded as cDNA or gDNA derived from T cells, B-cell-depleted T cells, or PBMCs.

TCRdb's table, derived via immunoSEQ multiplex PCR, lists solely in-frame clones and lacks some. The sample lists around 170,000 clones, around four fifths occurring once. The CDR3 is made up of 13 amino acids. Trimming pared 0 bases from V and 6 bases from J, leaving 11 bases between. The germline V gene has CDR1 GTSNPN and CDR2 SVGIG (reference sequence). The receptor was isolated from a man aged 25-45 years with active or convalescent COVID-19. The chain is built from TRBV30 and TRBJ1-1; D perhaps matches TRBD1 (6 bases). Sequenced input: peripheral blood. CDR3 DNA: TGTGCCTGGAGTGTAGGGGGGAGGGCTGAAGCTTTCTTT. Its protein is CAWSVGGRAEAFF.